The 4 T cell receptor beta chains below all came from one sample that was sequenced in a study of OX40 agonist ivuxolimab in advanced cancers. TCRdb keeps only in-frame clones here, not all; method: immunoSEQ multiplex PCR. This table holds tens of thousands of clones, roughly four fifths found once. Sequenced here: CD4+ or CD8+ T cells sorted from blood, sampled in a trial of the OX40 agonist ivuxolimab. These TCRs come from an adult with an advanced solid tumor such as melanoma, head and neck, liver or kidney cancer.

The gene calls are TRBV11-3 and TRBJ2-3, with 13 bases matching TRBD2. With V trimmed by 1 base and J by 2 bases, 6 bases remained unmatched. The CDR3 totals 18 residues. Germline V gene sequence: CDR1 SGHNT, CDR2 YENEEA. The CDR3, as DNA: TGTGCCAGCAGCTTAGCGCGACTAGCGGGGGGCCCCACAGATACGCAGTATTTT. Amino acids: CASSLARLAGGPTDTQYF. The full variable domain, rest sourced from reference TRBV11-3 and TRBJ2-3, is EAGVVQSPRYKIIEKKQPVAFWCNPISGHNTLYWYLQNLGQGPELLIRYENEEAVDDSQLPKDRFSAERLKGVDSTLKIQPAELGDSAVYLCASSLARLAGGPTDTQYFGPGTRLTVL.

This chain connects TRBV5-1 to TRBJ1-1; D is unclear. The length of the CDR3 is 13 residues. The V end lost 4 bases, the J end lost 1 base, and 8 bases lay between the germline ends. Germline CDR1 is SGHRS and CDR2 is YFSETQ. For the CDR3, the DNA is TGCGCCAGCAGCCCGCATCAGAACACTGAAGCTTTCTTT. This sequence encodes CASSPHQNTEAFF.

This clone has a single count. V gene TRBV10-3 combines with J gene TRBJ1-2; TRBD1 matches at 8 bases. CDR1 is ENHRY, CDR2 SYGVKD, per germline. V trimming: 5 bases; J trimming: 4 bases; junction bases outside the gene matches: 15. The CDR3 has 17 amino acids. The CDR3 DNA sequence: TGTGCCATCAGTCCCAACGACAGGGGCCCAACTGGCTATGGCTACACCTTC. This gives the protein CAISPNDRGPTGYGYTF.

This chain joins TRBV5-6 and TRBJ1-2; D ambiguous. The CDR3 consists of 12 residues. Germline V gene data show CDR1 as SGHDT and CDR2 as YYEEEE. Between the trimmed V and J ends, which lost 5 bases and 4 bases, there was a span of 9 bases. CDR3 DNA sequence: TGTGCCAGCAGTTACGCTCCCTATGGCTACACCTTC. Amino acids: CASSYAPYGYTF.